The 5 T cell receptor beta chains given below trace back to one sample, sequenced in a study of blood T cells in healthy people across ages. A second roughly 7 to 11 cycle PCR used barcoded and J-beta primers. TCRdb reprocessed the 5' RACE reads with MiXCR, giving one entry per CDR3 protein. The sample includes approximately 820,000 distinct CDR3 sequences, around 43% of them seen just once. Material: blood. These receptors all come from a man between 60 and 70 years old in good health.

This clonotype was counted a few times. The CDR3 DNA follows: TGCAGTGCTAGAGATCTGAGGGGTAACAACAATGAGCAGTTCTTC. Amino acids: CSARDLRGNNNEQFF. This sequence joins TRBV20-1 and TRBJ2-1; either TRBD1 or TRBD2 may supply D (5 bases each). Germline lookup yields CDR1 DFQATT and CDR2 SNEGSKA (reference sequence). The germline V and J ends were trimmed by 0 bases and 5 bases, with 14 bases remaining between them. This CDR3 spans 15 amino acids.

The chain is built from TRBV6-2 or TRBV6-3 and TRBJ1-2; D call uncertain. V was trimmed by 2 bases and J by 8 bases, leaving 9 bases between them. In germline, CDR1 is MNHEY, CDR2 SVGEGT. CDR3 length equals 12 residues. The CDR3 coding sequence is TGTGCCAGCAGTTACAAGGGTCCCGGCTACACCTTC. Its protein is CASSYKGPGYTF.

This clonotype appeared a few times. This rearrangement joins TRBV29-1 to TRBJ1-1; 7 bases map to TRBD1. The V gene's germline CDR1 is SQVTM and CDR2 ANQGSEA. The CDR3 runs to 13 residues. Unmatched junction bases numbered 6, after V lost 6 bases and J lost 2 bases. The CDR3 loop reads CSVRQGKNTEAFF. CDR3 nucleotide sequence: TGCAGCGTCCGACAGGGAAAAAACACTGAAGCTTTCTTT.

The chain couples TRBV28 to TRBJ1-5; TRBD1 is a possible D gene (6 bases). V was shortened by 6 bases and J by 0 bases, with 12 bases between the two germline ends. Germline CDR1 MDHEN, CDR2 SYDVKM. The CDR3 covers 15 residues. DNA of the CDR3: TGTGCCAGCAGACGTGACAGGTATAGCAATCAGCCCCAGCATTTT. This translates into CASRRDRYSNQPQHF.

This clonotype came up a few times. The J gene is TRBJ2-7, the V gene TRBV12-3 or TRBV12-4; D possibly corresponds to TRBD1 (5 bases). Deletions cut 8 bases from V and 4 bases from J, with 12 bases between. CDR3 length: 12 residues. CDR3 bases: TGTGCCAGCGGAGACAGTGGGTACGAGCAGTACTTC. Protein product: CASGDSGYEQYF.